This T cell receptor beta chain was captured by sequencing in a study of neurological immune-mediated disorders. Overall study findings and caveats: The multiple sclerosis repertoire cluster was associated with no clinical or MRI feature.

The CDR3 totals 16 residues. Trimming stripped 6 bases from V and 4 bases from J, with 24 bases between. Germline V gene data show CDR1 as DFQATT and CDR2 as SNEGSKA (reference sequence). This clonotype came up many times. Its antigen is unidentified. TCRdb called the 5' RACE reads again in MiXCR, with one record for every CDR3 protein. Of 50,000 to 70,000 distinct CDR3 sequences in the sample, 3.4% are singletons; the top ten hold about 4%. The sequence was collected from a man aged 40-49 years with multiple sclerosis. Input material: PBMCs. The chain is built from TRBV20-1 and TRBJ1-2, with D tentatively TRBD1 (5 bases). The CDR3 DNA reads as TGCAGTGCCCCCGGGACGACGCCACTATTGACCTATGGCTACACCTTC. This sequence encodes CSAPGTTPLLTYGYTF.